What follows are 21 T cell receptor beta chains derived from one specimen sequenced in a study of cytomegalovirus exposure and HLA in healthy donors (dated by TCRdb to 2016 to 2017). The receptor library was made with the immunoSEQ multiplex PCR assay. For the multiplex PCR, a mixture combining 60 forward primers for TCR Vbeta segments and 13 reverse primers for TCR Jbeta segments was used. The table comes from immuneACCESS by way of TCRdb, which keeps in-frame sequences with V and J called. Part of the clones is missing from these tables; in studies checked, under half for an unresolved V gene and the rest for unknown reasons. The table for this sample lists about 160,000 clones; 80% of them were counted only once. Clones ranked in the top ten supply around 5% of the sample. The material sequenced was PBMCs. The receptors come from a man under 40 in good health and CMV-seronegative.

The chain recombines TRBV7-8 with TRBJ2-7, with 10 bases matching TRBD2. The CDR3 totals 14 residues. Unmatched junction bases numbered 3, after V lost 5 bases and J lost 2 bases. CDR1 and CDR2 from the germline V gene are SGHVS and FQNEAQ. This CDR3 reads CASSRTSGAYEQYF. The CDR3 nucleotides are TGTGCCAGCAGCCGGACTAGCGGAGCCTACGAGCAGTACTTC.

The chain links TRBV4-3 to TRBJ1-5, with D perhaps TRBD1 (5 bases). Germline V lookup: CDR1 LGHNA, CDR2 YSLEER. V was cut by 1 base and J by 1 base, with 11 bases left in between. CDR3 length: 16 amino acids. The CDR3 DNA follows: TGCGCCAGCAGCCAAGTTCGCGACAGCAGCAATCAGCCCCAGCATTTT. Protein product: CASSQVRDSSNQPQHF.

Comments on this clone: One end of the junction is discordant with germline, which a read error may explain. The V and J genes are TRBV4-1 and TRBJ1-5; D possibly corresponds to TRBD1 (6 bases). This CDR3 is 15 amino acids long. The germline CDR1 and CDR2 sequences are MGHRA and YSYEKL. The CDR3 sequence: CASRQVRGSNQPQHF. CDR3 in DNA: TGCGCCAGCAGGCAAGTCAGGGGTAGCAATCAGCCCCAGCATTTT.

V usage is TRBV19 and J usage is TRBJ2-7; D remains unclear. The CDR3 totals 15 residues. V dropped 3 bases and J dropped 2 bases, with 14 bases sitting between them. The germline CDR1 and CDR2 sequences are LNHDA and SQIVND (reference sequence). The CDR3 spells CASSIRDFPTYEQYF. CDR3 sequence (DNA): TGTGCCAGTAGTATCCGAGACTTCCCCACCTACGAGCAGTACTTC.

The rearrangement uses TRBV11-2 and TRBJ2-7, with 8 bases that match TRBD2. The CDR3 covers 19 residues. The germline CDR1 and CDR2 sequences are SGHAT and FQNNGV. The V gene end was trimmed by 5 bases and the J gene end by 9 bases; junction bases not matched to a gene: 27. CDR3 amino acids: CASSLIRGGVPVSAERQYF. In DNA, the CDR3 is TGTGCCAGCAGCCTTATCCGGGGGGGGGTGCCAGTTTCAGCCGAGAGGCAGTACTTC.

The chain combines TRBV5-8 with TRBJ1-1; maybe TRBD1 (5 bases). Germline V lookup: CDR1 SGHTS, CDR2 YDEGEE. V was trimmed by 2 bases and J by 0 bases, leaving 17 bases between them. The CDR3 loop spans 17 amino acids. The CDR3 DNA reads as TGTGCCAGCAGCTTAGGCCCCAGGAGGGGTATGAACACTGAAGCTTTCTTT. Protein sequence: CASSLGPRRGMNTEAFF.

J is TRBJ1-5 and V is TRBV30; tentative D call: TRBD1 (6 bases). The CDR3 spans 13 residues. CDR1 is GTSNPN, CDR2 SVGIG, per germline (reference sequence). The V and J ends lost 4 bases and 2 bases respectively, with 9 bases between them. The DNA of the CDR3 is TGTGCCTGGACGGGGGGCGGCAATCAGCCCCAGCATTTT. Translating it yields CAWTGGGNQPQHF.

This clone was observed a single time. This chain uses TRBV27 with TRBJ2-3; 12 nucleotides match TRBD2. The CDR3 consists of 17 residues. J gave up 1 base and V 6 bases, and 8 bases lay outside the gene matches. Germline loops: CDR1 MNHEY, CDR2 SMNVEV (reference sequence). The DNA of the CDR3 is TGTGCCAGCAGACCCCGACTAGCGGGAGTTGGCACAGATACGCAGTATTTT. It translates to CASRPRLAGVGTDTQYF.

The gene calls are TRBV9 and TRBJ1-2, with 7 bases matching TRBD1. The V segment lost 3 bases and the J segment 7 bases; nucleotides outside the gene matches: 18. Looked up from germline, CDR1 is SGDLS and CDR2 is YYNGEE. This CDR3 contains 17 residues. CDR3 residues: CASSAWTGGFREGGYTF. Here the CDR3 DNA reads TGTGCCAGCAGCGCCTGGACAGGTGGTTTTCGAGAGGGTGGCTACACCTTC.

The rearrangement uses TRBV10-3 and TRBJ2-7; tentatively, D is TRBD1 (5 bases). Trimming removed 10 bases from V and 6 bases from J, with 25 bases in between. Germline CDR1 and CDR2: ENHRY and SYGVKD. This CDR3 is built from 15 residues. CDR3 sequence (DNA): TGTGCCACCACCCGGCACCAGGGCTCATCACCCGAGCAGTACTTC. This gives the protein CATTRHQGSSPEQYF.

The J gene is TRBJ2-7, the V gene TRBV5-1; 13 bases line up with TRBD2. With V trimmed by 4 bases and J by 4 bases, 11 bases remained unmatched. CDR3 length: 17 amino acids. The germline gives CDR1 SGHRS, CDR2 YFSETQ. The CDR3 DNA reads TGCGCCAGCAGCATAAGACTAGCGGGAGGCTTCTCTTACGAGCAGTACTTC. It encodes CASSIRLAGGFSYEQYF.

The rearrangement joins TRBV13 to TRBJ2-1; 9 bases fit TRBD2. After removal of 6 bases from V and 7 bases from J, the junction contained 13 bases not matched to a gene. Germline CDR1 reads PRHDT; CDR2 reads FYEKMQ (reference sequence). The CDR3 is made up of 16 amino acids. CDR3 residues: CASSPWGLAGINEQFF. The CDR3 DNA sequence: TGTGCCAGCAGTCCTTGGGGGCTAGCGGGGATTAATGAGCAGTTCTTC.

This chain connects TRBV10-3 to TRBJ2-6; D is possibly TRBD1 (6 bases). CDR1 is ENHRY, CDR2 SYGVKD, per germline. The CDR3 is made up of 17 amino acids. Deletions cut 8 bases from V and 0 bases from J, with 17 bases between. CDR3 loop: CAIWGPRDTSGANVLTF. Written as DNA, the CDR3 is TGTGCCATCTGGGGGCCCCGGGACACCTCTGGGGCCAACGTCCTGACTTTC.

V usage is TRBV7-3 and J usage is TRBJ2-1; tentatively, D is TRBD1 (6 bases). V lost 2 bases, J lost 2 bases, and 10 bases lay in between. The CDR3 extends over 15 amino acids. Germline V lookup: CDR1 SGHTA, CDR2 FQGTGA. CDR3 sequence: CASSLGQLAYNEQFF. The CDR3 bases are TGTGCCAGCAGCTTAGGACAGCTCGCCTACAATGAGCAGTTCTTC.

This clone has a handful of counts. The rearrangement links TRBV27 to TRBJ2-5; 8 nucleotides align to TRBD1. V gave up 3 bases and J gave up 3 bases; unmatched junction bases: 6. Per the germline V gene, CDR1 is MNHEY and CDR2 is SMNVEV (reference sequence). The CDR3 has 15 residues. The CDR3 DNA follows: TGTGCCAGCAGTTTTCAGGGGGCTTATGAAGAGACCCAGTACTTC. Residues: CASSFQGAYEETQYF.

The V call is TRBV6-1, the J call TRBJ1-2, with D possibly TRBD1 on 6 matching bases. V lost 5 bases to trimming and J lost 0 bases, with 7 bases between them. In germline, CDR1 is MNHNS, CDR2 SASEGT. CDR3 length: 13 amino acids. CDR3 DNA: TGTGCCAGCAGTAGGACAGCTAACTATGGCTACACCTTC. It codes for CASSRTANYGYTF.

V and J are TRBV4-1 and TRBJ2-1; 12 bases are a match to TRBD2. CDR1 and CDR2 from the germline V gene are MGHRA and YSYEKL. The CDR3 extends over 17 amino acids. Trimming took 2 bases from V and 5 from J; bases not matched to a gene: 7. CDR3 nucleotide sequence: TGCGCCAGCAGCCAACCCCGGACTAGCGGGACCCACAATGAGCAGTTCTTC. Protein product: CASSQPRTSGTHNEQFF.

This sequence joins TRBV9 and TRBJ2-7, with D unresolved. CDR3 length: 13 amino acids. V gave up 0 bases and J gave up 4 bases, with 8 bases separating them. Per germline, CDR1 SGDLS and CDR2 YYNGEE. The CDR3 sequence is CASSVGPGYEQYF. The CDR3, as DNA: TGTGCCAGCAGCGTAGGTCCAGGTTACGAGCAGTACTTC.

This clone has only one observation. The rearrangement links TRBV9 to TRBJ2-7, with TRBD2 matching over 8 bases. J gave up 7 bases and V 0 bases, and 6 bases lay outside the gene matches. The V gene's germline CDR1 is SGDLS and CDR2 YYNGEE. The CDR3 spans 14 residues. CDR3 DNA sequence: TGTGCCAGCAGCGTAGAATTAGCGGGGAATGAGCAGTACTTC. Translation: CASSVELAGNEQYF.

The J gene is TRBJ1-1, the V gene TRBV13; no firm D call. Germline CDR1 PRHDT, CDR2 FYEKMQ (reference sequence). Trimming stripped 0 bases from V and 1 base from J, with 6 bases between. The CDR3 sequence is 14 residues long. The CDR3 spells CASSLGGRNTEAFF. The CDR3 DNA is TGTGCCAGCAGCTTAGGAGGGAGGAACACTGAAGCTTTCTTT.

This clone has only a few counts. The V and J genes are TRBV2 and TRBJ2-2, with D possibly matching TRBD2 (6 bases). In germline, CDR1 is SNHLY, CDR2 FYNNEI. Trimming cost V 6 bases and J 5 bases, with 13 bases left between them. The CDR3 has 14 amino acids. CDR3 DNA sequence: TGTGCCAGCAGCGGGACTTTCAGGACCGGGGAGCTGTTTTTT. Amino acid sequence: CASSGTFRTGELFF. The whole variable domain, filled in from reference TRBV2 and TRBJ2-2, reads EPEVTQTPSHQVTQMGQEVILRCVPISNHLYFYWYRQILGQKVEFLVSFYNNEISEKSEIFDDQFSVERPDGSNFTLKIRSTKLEDSAMYFCASSGTFRTGELFFGEGSRLTVL.